This T cell receptor beta chain appears in the sequencing data of a study of T-cell memory formation after mild COVID-19. The CDR3 sequence is 13 residues long. V trimming: 9 bases; J trimming: 8 bases; junction bases outside the gene matches: 7. The germline gives CDR1 LNHDA, CDR2 SQIVND (reference sequence). Using its own MiXCR run on the 5' RACE reads, TCRdb lists one record per CDR3 protein. The sample yields 200,000 to 300,000 distinct CDR3 sequences, 15% to 20% seen once. Sequenced material: PBMCs or a T cell subset sorted from them (not recorded which). The chain has TRBV19 and TRBJ1-6; 7 bases are a match to TRBD1. This TCR derives from a man between 18 and 29 years old who had mild COVID-19 (a few samples of this study predate the infection). Cell type and time point are not known. The CDR3 coding sequence is TGTGCCAGCTCAGAGGGGGCATATTCACCCCTCCACTTT. The encoded protein is CASSEGAYSPLHF.